Sequencing of this T cell receptor beta chain was carried out in a study of T-cell reconstitution after alpha-beta-depleted transplantation in children. Study-wide results and limits: Some patients' high day-60 TCRbeta diversity was traced to surviving recipient T cells and thymic progenitors. T-cell counts and diversity at one year post-transplant came mainly from newly produced T cells. Several hundred expanded graft clones reportedly were the source of alpha-beta T cells about two months after transplant.

The TCRbeta library incorporated unique molecular identifiers. Via MiXCR, TCRdb re-called the PCR reads, giving one row per CDR3 protein. The data hold some 840,000 distinct CDR3 sequences, with approximately 15% observed a single time. A few counts support this clonotype. Its antigen is unknown. The junction had 4 bases not matched to a gene; V was cut back by 6 bases and J by 0 bases. The CDR3 is made up of 14 amino acids. CDR1 and CDR2 (germline): ENHRY, SYGVKD. The gene calls are TRBV10-3 and TRBJ2-5; 7 nucleotides match TRBD1. The specimen comprised PBMCs, mostly from graft donor cells, sampled 360 days after TCRalphabeta/CD19-depleted stem cell transplant. The receptor comes from a male patient younger than 18 who had a stem cell transplant for acute lymphoblastic leukemia, so the T cells may come from the graft donor. CDR3 DNA: TGTGCCATCAGCATAACAGGGGACCAAGAGACCCAGTACTTC. Its translation: CAISITGDQETQYF.